Listed below are T cell receptor beta chains from one sample, sequenced in a study of cytomegalovirus exposure and HLA in healthy donors. Clones were sequenced by immunoSEQ multiplex PCR, and TCRdb holds only the in-frame ones, with some missing. The sample has roughly 140,000 clones; less than 10% are singletons. Specimen: PBMCs. These TCRs come from a male donor in good health and CMV-seronegative. The CDR3 runs from the conserved cysteine through the conserved F or W. Each record gives: J gene, V gene, D gene, clone size, CDR3 DNA, CDR3 protein. D genes are given only for firm matches. Expanded clones are given a class, and other clones once, few, many or no size at all.

j_gene: TRBJ1-2
v_gene: TRBV6-1
d_gene: -
abundance: -
CDR3nt: TGTGCCAGCAGTGTCCTGAGGGGGGGGCGCATTGGGACAAATGGCTACACCTTC
CDR3aa: CASSVLRGGRIGTNGYTF

j_gene: TRBJ2-4
v_gene: TRBV5-4
d_gene: -
abundance: -
CDR3nt: TGTGCCAGCAGCTTGTCCCCTACGTTAGCCAAAAACATTCAGTACTTC
CDR3aa: CASSLSPTLAKNIQYF

j_gene: TRBJ1-2
v_gene: TRBV6-5
d_gene: -
abundance: few
CDR3nt: TGTGCCAGCAGTTACTCCCCGCAGAATAACTATGGCTACACCTTC
CDR3aa: CASSYSPQNNYGYTF

j_gene: TRBJ1-2
v_gene: TRBV4-3
d_gene: -
abundance: -
CDR3nt: TGCGCCAGCAGCCGAGGACATCTAAACTATGGCTACACCTTC
CDR3aa: CASSRGHLNYGYTF

j_gene: TRBJ2-7
v_gene: TRBV19
d_gene: -
abundance: -
CDR3nt: TGTGCCAGTAGTATAGCACAGGCGGTTTCCTACGAGCAGTACTTC
CDR3aa: CASSIAQAVSYEQYF

j_gene: TRBJ2-1
v_gene: TRBV4-3
d_gene: TRBD2
abundance: -
CDR3nt: TGCGCCAGCAGCCATGAGCGGGGCTCCTACAATGAGCAGTTCTTC
CDR3aa: CASSHERGSYNEQFF

j_gene: TRBJ1-1
v_gene: TRBV5-1
d_gene: TRBD1
abundance: few
CDR3nt: TGCGCCAGCAGCTTGGAGGGCAGGGGGGTTCTTGAAGCTTTCTTT
CDR3aa: CASSLEGRGVLEAFF

j_gene: TRBJ2-7
v_gene: TRBV28
d_gene: TRBD2
abundance: -
CDR3nt: TGTGCCAGCAGTCCGGCCCTAGCGGGTGAGGATCGCGAGCAGTACTTC
CDR3aa: CASSPALAGEDREQYF

j_gene: TRBJ1-3
v_gene: TRBV6-4
d_gene: -
abundance: -
CDR3nt: TGTGCCAGCAGTGACTCGACCGGGGATTCCTCTGGAAACACCATATATTTT
CDR3aa: CASSDSTGDSSGNTIYF

j_gene: TRBJ2-7
v_gene: TRBV30
d_gene: -
abundance: few
CDR3nt: TGTGCCTGGAGCCTAACAGGGTTAGGGACCTACGAGCAGTACTTC
CDR3aa: CAWSLTGLGTYEQYF

j_gene: TRBJ2-3
v_gene: TRBV5-1
d_gene: TRBD2
abundance: few
CDR3nt: TGCGCCAGCAGCTTCCCTGAGGGTAGCGGGGGACTCACAGATACGCAGTATTTT
CDR3aa: CASSFPEGSGGLTDTQYF

j_gene: TRBJ2-2
v_gene: TRBV27
d_gene: -
abundance: few
CDR3nt: TGTGCCAGCAGTTTGGCTTACACCGGGGAGCTGTTTTTT
CDR3aa: CASSLAYTGELFF

j_gene: TRBJ1-1
v_gene: TRBV5-6
d_gene: TRBD1
abundance: few
CDR3nt: TGTGCCAGCAGCTTAGGACAGGTGAACACTGAAGCTTTCTTT
CDR3aa: CASSLGQVNTEAFF

j_gene: TRBJ1-2
v_gene: TRBV7-2
d_gene: TRBD1
abundance: -
CDR3nt: TGTGCCAGCATCAAAAACAGGGGTCAGTCTGGCTATGGCTACACCTTC
CDR3aa: CASIKNRGQSGYGYTF

j_gene: TRBJ1-3
v_gene: TRBV29-1
d_gene: -
abundance: few
CDR3nt: TGCAGCGTTGGATCAGGGGCCTCTGGAAACACCATATATTTT
CDR3aa: CSVGSGASGNTIYF

j_gene: TRBJ2-5
v_gene: TRBV29-1
d_gene: -
abundance: few
CDR3nt: TGCAGCGTTGAAACCCGCCAGGGTACGGGTAGGGGGACCCAGTACTTC
CDR3aa: CSVETRQGTGRGTQYF

j_gene: TRBJ2-7
v_gene: TRBV7-3
d_gene: TRBD1
abundance: few
CDR3nt: TGTGCCAGCAGCCCGGGACAGGGGCGCTACGAGCAGTACTTC
CDR3aa: CASSPGQGRYEQYF

j_gene: TRBJ1-2
v_gene: TRBV10-3
d_gene: -
abundance: -
CDR3nt: TGTGCCATCAGTGAAACCCCCCAACAGGGAGTCAACACCTTC
CDR3aa: CAISETPQQGVNTF

j_gene: TRBJ1-6
v_gene: TRBV7-9
d_gene: -
abundance: -
CDR3nt: TGTGCCAGCAGCCCGCGACAGGATGGTAATTCACCCCTCCACTTT
CDR3aa: CASSPRQDGNSPLHF

j_gene: TRBJ1-6
v_gene: TRBV2
d_gene: -
abundance: -
CDR3nt: TGTGCCAGCAACGGGAACATCTGGGATTCACCCCTCCACTTT
CDR3aa: CASNGNIWDSPLHF

j_gene: TRBJ1-5
v_gene: TRBV28
d_gene: TRBD1
abundance: -
CDR3nt: TGTGCCAGCGCGCTGTTTCGGACAGGGGTGGGCAATCAGCCCCAGCATTTT
CDR3aa: CASALFRTGVGNQPQHF

j_gene: TRBJ1-5
v_gene: TRBV28
d_gene: -
abundance: -
CDR3nt: TGTGCCAGCAGTTTGACGGCCGTAGGGAGGCTCAATCAGCCCCAGCATTTT
CDR3aa: CASSLTAVGRLNQPQHF

j_gene: TRBJ2-1
v_gene: TRBV19
d_gene: TRBD2
abundance: -
CDR3nt: TGTGCCAGTAGTCCAGGGACTAGCGGGAGCTCCTACAATGAGCAGTTCTTC
CDR3aa: CASSPGTSGSSYNEQFF

j_gene: TRBJ2-3
v_gene: TRBV28
d_gene: TRBD1
abundance: few
CDR3nt: TGTGCCAGCAGTTCCCCGGGACAGGGGGCAAGAGATACGCAGTATTTT
CDR3aa: CASSSPGQGARDTQYF

j_gene: TRBJ2-7
v_gene: TRBV5-8
d_gene: TRBD1
abundance: few
CDR3nt: TGTGCCAGCACCCACAGGGGGGACGAGCAGTACTTC
CDR3aa: CASTHRGDEQYF

j_gene: TRBJ2-3
v_gene: TRBV9
d_gene: -
abundance: few
CDR3nt: TGTGCCAGCAGCGTAGGGGCGGGGAGCACAGATACGCAGTATTTT
CDR3aa: CASSVGAGSTDTQYF

j_gene: TRBJ1-2
v_gene: TRBV19
d_gene: -
abundance: -
CDR3nt: TGTGCCAGTAGCCTGAGGAGCTATGGCTACACCTTC
CDR3aa: CASSLRSYGYTF

j_gene: TRBJ2-6
v_gene: TRBV27
d_gene: TRBD1
abundance: few
CDR3nt: TGTGCCAGCAGTAGGGGACAGGGCCTCTCTGGGGCCAACGTCCTGACTTTC
CDR3aa: CASSRGQGLSGANVLTF

j_gene: TRBJ2-5
v_gene: TRBV7-9
d_gene: -
abundance: few
CDR3nt: TGTGCCAGCAGCTTACCGCGAGAGGGGCGGGACAGACAAGAGACCCAGTACTTC
CDR3aa: CASSLPREGRDRQETQYF

j_gene: TRBJ1-4
v_gene: TRBV29-1
d_gene: -
abundance: few
CDR3nt: TGCAGCGTTAAACAGACAACTAATGAAAAACTGTTTTTT
CDR3aa: CSVKQTTNEKLFF

j_gene: TRBJ2-4
v_gene: TRBV4-1
d_gene: -
abundance: few
CDR3nt: TGCGCCAGCAGCCAAGCGGGAGCCAAAAACATTCAGTACTTC
CDR3aa: CASSQAGAKNIQYF

j_gene: TRBJ1-4
v_gene: TRBV4-3
d_gene: -
abundance: -
CDR3nt: TGCGCCAGCAGCCAAGGGGAATTCAGGGGAAGTGAAAAACTGTTTTTT
CDR3aa: CASSQGEFRGSEKLFF

j_gene: TRBJ2-7
v_gene: TRBV2
d_gene: TRBD1
abundance: few
CDR3nt: TGTGCCAGCAGAGAACAGGGGCCGACGTACTTC
CDR3aa: CASREQGPTYF

j_gene: TRBJ2-7
v_gene: TRBV27
d_gene: TRBD1
abundance: -
CDR3nt: TGTGCCAGCAGTTTACATCCCAGGACAGGGTCTTTCTCCTACGAGCAGTACTTC
CDR3aa: CASSLHPRTGSFSYEQYF

j_gene: TRBJ2-7
v_gene: TRBV19
d_gene: TRBD1
abundance: few
CDR3nt: TGTGCCAGTAGTCTCCACCGGGACAGAGCCTACGAGCAGTACTTC
CDR3aa: CASSLHRDRAYEQYF

j_gene: TRBJ2-1
v_gene: TRBV9
d_gene: TRBD2
abundance: few
CDR3nt: TGTGCCAGCAGCGTAGTTGGAGGGACTAGCGGGCCTTACAATGAGCAGTTCTTC
CDR3aa: CASSVVGGTSGPYNEQFF

j_gene: TRBJ1-5
v_gene: TRBV4-1
d_gene: TRBD1
abundance: few
CDR3nt: TGCGCCAGCAGCCCTACGCCAGGGGGGAATCAGCCCCAGCATTTT
CDR3aa: CASSPTPGGNQPQHF

j_gene: TRBJ1-5
v_gene: TRBV19
d_gene: -
abundance: -
CDR3nt: TGTGCCAGTAGTATGATTCCGAGGCAGGGTGGCAATCAGCCCCAGCATTTT
CDR3aa: CASSMIPRQGGNQPQHF

j_gene: TRBJ2-3
v_gene: TRBV28
d_gene: TRBD2
abundance: few
CDR3nt: TGTGCCAGCAGTCCGGGTGGTAGCGGGATAACAGATACGCAGTATTTT
CDR3aa: CASSPGGSGITDTQYF

j_gene: TRBJ1-1
v_gene: TRBV28
d_gene: TRBD1
abundance: few
CDR3nt: TGTGCCAGCAGTTCGCCTTGGGACAGTTCAGGTTGGGGCACTGAAGCTTTCTTT
CDR3aa: CASSSPWDSSGWGTEAFF

j_gene: TRBJ2-7
v_gene: TRBV27
d_gene: TRBD1
abundance: few
CDR3nt: TGTGCCAGCAGTACGCGGACAGGGTCCTACGAGCAGTACTTC
CDR3aa: CASSTRTGSYEQYF